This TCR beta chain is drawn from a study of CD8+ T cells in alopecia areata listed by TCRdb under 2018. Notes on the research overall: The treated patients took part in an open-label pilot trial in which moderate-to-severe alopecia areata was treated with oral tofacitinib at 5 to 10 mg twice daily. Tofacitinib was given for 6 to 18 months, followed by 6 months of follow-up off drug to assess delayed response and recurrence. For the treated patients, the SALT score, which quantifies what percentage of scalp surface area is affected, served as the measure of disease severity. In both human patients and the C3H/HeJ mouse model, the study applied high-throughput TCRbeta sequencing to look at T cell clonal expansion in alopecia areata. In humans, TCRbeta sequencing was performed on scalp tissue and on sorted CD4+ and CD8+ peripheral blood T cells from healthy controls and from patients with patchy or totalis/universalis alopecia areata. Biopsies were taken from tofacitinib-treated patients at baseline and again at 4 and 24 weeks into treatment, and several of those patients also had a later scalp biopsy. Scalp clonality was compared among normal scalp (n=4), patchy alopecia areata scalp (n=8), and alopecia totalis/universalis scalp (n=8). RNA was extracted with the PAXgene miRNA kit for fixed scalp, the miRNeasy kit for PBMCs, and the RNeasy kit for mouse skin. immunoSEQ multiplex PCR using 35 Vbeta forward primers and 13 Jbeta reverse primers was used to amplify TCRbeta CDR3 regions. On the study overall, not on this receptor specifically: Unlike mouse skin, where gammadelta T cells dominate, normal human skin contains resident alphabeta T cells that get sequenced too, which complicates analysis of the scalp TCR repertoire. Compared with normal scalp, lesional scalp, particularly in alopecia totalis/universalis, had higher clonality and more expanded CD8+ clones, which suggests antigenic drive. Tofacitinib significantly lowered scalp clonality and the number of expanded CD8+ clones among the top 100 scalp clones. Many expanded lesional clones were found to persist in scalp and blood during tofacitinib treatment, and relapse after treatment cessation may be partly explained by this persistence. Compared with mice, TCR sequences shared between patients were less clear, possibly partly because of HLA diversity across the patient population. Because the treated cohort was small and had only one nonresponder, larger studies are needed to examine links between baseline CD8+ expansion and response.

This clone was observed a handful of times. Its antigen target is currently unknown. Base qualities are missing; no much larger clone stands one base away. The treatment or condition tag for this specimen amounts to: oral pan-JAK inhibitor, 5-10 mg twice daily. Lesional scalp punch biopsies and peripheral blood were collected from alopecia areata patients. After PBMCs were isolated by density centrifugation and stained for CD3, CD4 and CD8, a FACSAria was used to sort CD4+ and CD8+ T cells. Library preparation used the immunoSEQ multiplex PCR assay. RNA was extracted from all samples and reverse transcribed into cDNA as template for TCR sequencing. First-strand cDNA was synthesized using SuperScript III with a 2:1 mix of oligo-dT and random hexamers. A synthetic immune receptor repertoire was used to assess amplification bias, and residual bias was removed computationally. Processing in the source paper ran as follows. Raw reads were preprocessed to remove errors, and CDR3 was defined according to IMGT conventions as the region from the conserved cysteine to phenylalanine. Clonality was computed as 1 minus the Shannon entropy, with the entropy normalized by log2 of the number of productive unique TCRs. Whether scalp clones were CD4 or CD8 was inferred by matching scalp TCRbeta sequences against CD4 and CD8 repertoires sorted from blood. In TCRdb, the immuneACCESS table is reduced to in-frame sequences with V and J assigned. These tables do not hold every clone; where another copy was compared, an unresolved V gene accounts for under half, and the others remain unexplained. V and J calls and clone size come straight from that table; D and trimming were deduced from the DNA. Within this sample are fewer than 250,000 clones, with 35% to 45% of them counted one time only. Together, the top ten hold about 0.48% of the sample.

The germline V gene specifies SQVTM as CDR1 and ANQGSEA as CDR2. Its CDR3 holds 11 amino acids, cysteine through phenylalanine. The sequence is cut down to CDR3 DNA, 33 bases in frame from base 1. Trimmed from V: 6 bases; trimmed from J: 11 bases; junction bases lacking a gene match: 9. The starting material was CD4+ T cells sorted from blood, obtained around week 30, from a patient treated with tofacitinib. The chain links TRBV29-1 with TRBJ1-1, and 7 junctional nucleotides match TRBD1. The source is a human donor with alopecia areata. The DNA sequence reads TGCAGCGTCCAGAGGGGGCTTCAGGCTTTCTTT. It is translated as CSVQRGLQAFF.